A single sample gave rise to the 28 T cell receptor beta chains below, sequenced in a study of cytomegalovirus exposure and HLA in healthy donors. 60 Vbeta and 13 Jbeta primers were used in PCR. Only in-frame clones appear in the TCRdb table, and some are missing; sequencing was by immunoSEQ multiplex PCR. The table lists approximately 110,000 clones, approximately 70% of them singletons, with under 10% in the top ten. The sample was PBMCs. The source is a man in his forties in good health and CMV-seronegative.

CDR3 sequence reads: CASSYTGGVTDTQYF. The CDR3 DNA sequence: TGTGCCAGCAGTTATACAGGGGGCGTCACAGATACGCAGTATTTT. The chain has TRBV6-5 and TRBJ2-3; TRBD1 agrees at 9 bases. V shed 3 bases, J shed 2 bases, and the junction held 3 bases outside the gene matches. There are 15 residues in the CDR3. Per germline, CDR1 MNHEY and CDR2 SVGAGI.

The chain uses TRBV11-2 and TRBJ1-5, with D possibly being TRBD1 (6 bases). Trimming removed 1 base at V and 4 bases at J, with 11 bases between. CDR3 length: 15 amino acids. The germline V gene has CDR1 SGHAT and CDR2 FQNNGV. The CDR3 loop reads CASSLGQAINQPQHF. The CDR3 bases are TGTGCCAGCAGCTTAGGACAGGCAATAAATCAGCCCCAGCATTTT.

V is TRBV19 and J is TRBJ2-2; 10 bases align to TRBD2. Germline trimming cut 4 bases from V and 7 bases from J; bases unmatched to any gene: 6. The CDR3 has 15 residues. The germline V gene has CDR1 LNHDA and CDR2 SQIVND (reference sequence). The CDR3 spells CASSTSGGAGGELFF. CDR3 in DNA: TGTGCCAGTAGTACCAGCGGGGGGGCAGGCGGGGAGCTGTTTTTT.

The chain has TRBV4-1 and TRBJ1-2; 7 bases line up with TRBD1. CDR1 is MGHRA, CDR2 YSYEKL, per germline. The junction had 18 bases not matched to a gene; V was cut back by 8 bases and J by 0 bases. The CDR3 has 18 amino acids. In nucleotides, the CDR3 is TGCGCCAGCTTACAATTTCCTGGAGAGGGGGCAGCTAACTATGGCTACACCTTC. This sequence encodes CASLQFPGEGAANYGYTF.

This chain joins TRBV4-1 and TRBJ2-7, with 7 nucleotides matching TRBD1. Trimming cost V 4 bases and J 0 bases; bases outside gene matches: 6. The CDR3 covers 15 residues. Germline V gene sequence: CDR1 MGHRA, CDR2 YSYEKL. The CDR3 spells CASSLGTVGSYEQYF. CDR3 coding DNA: TGCGCCAGCAGCCTCGGGACAGTCGGCTCCTACGAGCAGTACTTC.

This clone was counted between two and nine times. J is TRBJ2-2 and V is TRBV6-8, with TRBD2 matching over 9 bases. The CDR3 contains 15 residues. The V gene end was trimmed by 6 bases and the J gene end by 7 bases; junction bases not matched to a gene: 9. Germline V gene lookup returns CDR1 MNHGY and CDR2 SAAAGT. CDR3 sequence: CASRSGGQIGGELFF. In nucleotides, the CDR3 is TGTGCCAGCAGGAGCGGGGGGCAGATTGGCGGGGAGCTGTTTTTT.

The sample holds a few counts of this clone. The gene calls are TRBV6-5 and TRBJ2-7, with D possibly matching TRBD2 (7 bases). Trimming left V 6 bases short and J 2 bases short, with 14 bases between. The V gene's germline CDR1 is MNHEY and CDR2 SVGAGI. This CDR3 has 14 amino acids. CDR3 protein: CASSKGGVTYEQYF. The CDR3 nucleotides read TGTGCCAGCAGCAAGGGGGGGGTCACCTACGAGCAGTACTTC.

The chain recombines TRBV19 with TRBJ2-6; 9 nucleotides align to TRBD2. Trimming cost V 5 bases and J 4 bases; bases outside gene matches: 9. The length of the CDR3 is 17 residues. Germline loops: CDR1 LNHDA, CDR2 SQIVND (reference sequence). CDR3 loop: CASSDGTSRSGANVLTF. CDR3 nucleotides: TGTGCCAGTAGTGACGGGACTAGCCGCTCCGGGGCCAACGTCCTGACTTTC. Full variable domain (outside the CDR3, taken from reference TRBV19 and TRBJ2-6): DGGITQSPKYLFRKEGQNVTLSCEQNLNHDAMYWYRQDPGQGLRLIYYSQIVNDFQKGDIAEGYSVSREKKESFPLTVTSAQKNPTAFYLCASSDGTSRSGANVLTFGAGSRLTVL.

The chain uses TRBV4-2 and TRBJ1-4; possible D gene TRBD1, 5 bases. This CDR3 spans 15 amino acids. The germline gives CDR1 LGHNA, CDR2 YNFKEQ. With 1 base removed from V and 4 bases from J, the gap between germline ends came to 10 bases. Here the CDR3 reads CASSQVGGNNEKLFF. The CDR3 region has the DNA TGTGCCAGCAGCCAAGTTGGGGGGAATAATGAAAAACTGTTTTTT.

The chain is built from TRBV7-3 and TRBJ2-2, with D possibly being TRBD2 (5 bases). The CDR3 totals 15 residues. Trimming pared 5 bases from V and 2 bases from J, leaving 12 bases between. CDR1 and CDR2 from the germline V gene are SGHTA and FQGTGA. In DNA form, the CDR3 reads TGTGCCAGCAGCCCCCAGCGGAGTAACACCGGGGAGCTGTTTTTT. Translation gives CASSPQRSNTGELFF.

This clone was seen more than once but under ten times. The chain has TRBV15 and TRBJ2-7; TRBD2 might be the D (5 bases). Trimming removed 0 bases from V and 7 bases from J, with 19 bases in between. Per germline, CDR1 LNHNV and CDR2 YYDKDF (reference sequence). CDR3 length: 16 amino acids. This CDR3 is CATSRDVAGAPGEQYF. The CDR3 bases are TGTGCCACCAGCAGAGATGTCGCAGGAGCCCCGGGGGAGCAGTACTTC.

V is TRBV6-5 and J is TRBJ2-7; TRBD1 matches 7 bases. This CDR3 comprises 15 residues. Germline values: CDR1 MNHEY, CDR2 SVGAGI. V trimming: 5 bases; J trimming: 2 bases; junction bases outside the gene matches: 9. In DNA, the CDR3 is TGTGCCAGCAGTCCTATACAGGGGCCAACCTACGAGCAGTACTTC. Its protein product is CASSPIQGPTYEQYF.

This chain links TRBV5-1 with TRBJ1-2; no reliable D call. The germline V and J ends were trimmed by 0 bases and 3 bases, with 6 bases remaining between them. There are 13 residues in the CDR3. Germline-derived CDR1 and CDR2 are SGHRS and YFSETQ. The CDR3 here is CASSLGSDYGYTF. The CDR3 DNA follows: TGCGCCAGCAGCTTGGGGAGCGACTATGGCTACACCTTC. Full variable domain (outside the CDR3, taken from reference TRBV5-1 and TRBJ1-2): KAGVTQTPRYLIKTRGQQVTLSCSPISGHRSVSWYQQTPGQGLQFLFEYFSETQRNKGNFPGRFSGRQFSNSRSEMNVSTLELGDSALYLCASSLGSDYGYTFGSGTRLTVV.

The CDR3 DNA follows: TGTGCCAGCAGCACTAGCGGGGTACACACAGATACGCAGTATTTT. Its translation: CASSTSGVHTDTQYF. The gene calls are TRBV7-2 and TRBJ2-3; 10 nucleotides align to TRBD2. V lost 5 bases, J lost 2 bases, and 4 bases stayed unmatched. This CDR3 contains 15 residues. CDR1 is SGHTA and CDR2 is FQGNSA in the germline V gene.

This chain joins TRBV14 and TRBJ1-4, with 7 positions matching TRBD1. The CDR3 consists of 15 residues. The junction had 9 bases not matched to a gene; V was cut back by 4 bases and J by 7 bases. Germline lookup yields CDR1 SGHDN and CDR2 FVKESK. The CDR3 coding sequence is TGTGCCAGCAGCCCAGCCGGGACAGTTCCTGAAAAACTGTTTTTT. As protein: CASSPAGTVPEKLFF.

V and J are TRBV27 and TRBJ2-7, with D possibly being TRBD1 (5 bases). V was shortened by 8 bases and J by 2 bases, with 16 bases between the two germline ends. CDR1 is MNHEY and CDR2 is SMNVEV in the germline V gene (reference sequence). The CDR3 contains 14 residues. CDR3 in DNA: TGTGCCAGCGGTAATGGGGCAGGAACCTACGAGCAGTACTTC. Protein sequence: CASGNGAGTYEQYF.

This chain links TRBV6-6 with TRBJ1-1, with D perhaps matching TRBD1 (5 bases). CDR3 length equals 13 residues. Germline loops: CDR1 MNHNY, CDR2 SVGAGI (reference sequence). The V end lost 4 bases, the J end lost 1 base, and 7 bases lay between the germline ends. CDR3 DNA: TGTGCCAGCAGTTCTGACAGGAACACTGAAGCTTTCTTT. It specifies CASSSDRNTEAFF.

The CDR3 nucleotides read TGTGCCAGCAGTGCAGAATACTCTGGAAACACCATATATTTT. It is translated as CASSAEYSGNTIYF. This chain joins TRBV2 and TRBJ1-3, with no clear D. The ends were cut back, 4 bases at V and 0 bases at J, with 7 bases in the middle. In germline, CDR1 is SNHLY, CDR2 FYNNEI. The CDR3 runs 14 residues. The full variable domain, rest sourced from reference TRBV2 and TRBJ1-3, is EPEVTQTPSHQVTQMGQEVILRCVPISNHLYFYWYRQILGQKVEFLVSFYNNEISEKSEIFDDQFSVERPDGSNFTLKIRSTKLEDSAMYFCASSAEYSGNTIYFGEGSWLTVV.

The chain uses TRBV19 and TRBJ2-7, with 11 nucleotides matching TRBD2. CDR3 length equals 15 residues. V lost 6 bases, J lost 3 bases, and 7 bases stayed unmatched. Germline V lookup: CDR1 LNHDA, CDR2 SQIVND (reference sequence). Written as DNA, the CDR3 is TGTGCCAGTAGACAACTAGCGGGGGATCGCTACGAGCAGTACTTC. Translating gives CASRQLAGDRYEQYF.

As DNA, the CDR3 is TGTGCCAGCAGCTCCGGTCAGGCAGGCAATTCACCCCTCCACTTT. Amino acids: CASSSGQAGNSPLHF. V and J are TRBV7-9 and TRBJ1-6, with D uncertain. Germline CDR1 SEHNR, CDR2 FQNEAQ (reference sequence). With 4 bases removed from V and 7 bases from J, the gap between germline ends came to 14 bases. The CDR3 totals 15 residues.

The CDR3: CASSQVTFATNEKLFF. CDR3 DNA: TGCGCCAGCAGCCAAGTTACTTTTGCAACTAATGAAAAACTGTTTTTT. The V gene is TRBV4-3, the J gene TRBJ1-4; no firm D call. V lost 1 base to trimming and J lost 0 bases, with 9 bases between them. Looked up from germline, CDR1 is LGHNA and CDR2 is YSLEER. This CDR3 region has 16 residues.

On this clone: The junction departs from germline at one end; a sequencing error may be responsible. The genes are TRBV7-9 and TRBJ2-7; no clear D. The CDR3 runs 12 residues. The germline V gene encodes CDR1 SEHNR and CDR2 FQNEAQ (reference sequence). CDR3: CSSSDTVGEQYF. For the CDR3, the DNA is TGTTCCAGCAGCGACACGGTCGGCGAGCAGTACTTC.

The V and J genes are TRBV6-5 and TRBJ1-3; D perhaps matches TRBD1 (6 bases). The CDR3 has 12 residues. In germline, CDR1 is MNHEY, CDR2 SVGAGI. The V end was cut by 8 bases, the J end by 2 bases, with 7 bases between. In nucleotides, the CDR3 is TGTGCCAGCGGGACAACTGGAAACACCATATATTTT. Translation: CASGTTGNTIYF.

In its sample, this clone was seen a few times. The chain carries TRBV7-2 and TRBJ2-7; a weak D match, TRBD1 (6 bases). There are 12 residues in the CDR3. V gave up 6 bases and J gave up 2 bases, with 8 bases separating them. The V gene's germline CDR1 is SGHTA and CDR2 FQGNSA. Written as DNA, the CDR3 is TGTGCCAGCAGGGGGGCCACCTACGAGCAGTACTTC. It is translated as CASRGATYEQYF.

This chain joins TRBV7-9 and TRBJ1-4; TRBD1 aligns across 7 bases. CDR3 length equals 15 residues. The trim removed 5 bases at V and 2 bases at J, leaving 5 bases unmatched. CDR1 is SEHNR and CDR2 is FQNEAQ in the germline V gene (reference sequence). The CDR3 sequence: CASSPQTGTNEKLFF. The CDR3 DNA sequence: TGTGCCAGCAGCCCCCAGACAGGGACTAATGAAAAACTGTTTTTT. Filled out from reference TRBV7-9 and TRBJ1-4, the complete variable domain reads DTGVSQNPRHKITKRGQNVTFRCDPISEHNRLYWYRQTLGQGPEFLTYFQNEAQLEKSRLLSDRFSAERPKGSFSTLEIQRTEQGDSAMYLCASSPQTGTNEKLFFGSGTQLSVL.

This chain uses TRBV4-1 with TRBJ2-7; tentatively, D is TRBD1 (6 bases). Trimming pared 1 base from V and 2 bases from J, leaving 9 bases between. The CDR3 length is 14 residues. Germline V gene data show CDR1 as MGHRA and CDR2 as YSYEKL. The CDR3 here is CASSQVGTTYEQYF. CDR3 in DNA: TGCGCCAGCAGCCAAGTCGGGACAACCTACGAGCAGTACTTC.

This chain joins TRBV5-6 and TRBJ1-1; TRBD1 matches at 7 bases. V lost 4 bases to trimming and J lost 7 bases; unmatched junction nucleotides: 4. The CDR3 is 12 residues long. Per the germline V gene, CDR1 is SGHDT and CDR2 is YYEEEE. The CDR3 DNA sequence: TGTGCCAGCAGCATAGGGGGCTTTGAAGCTTTCTTT. Its protein is CASSIGGFEAFF.

The chain links TRBV25-1 to TRBJ2-5, with 7 bases lining up with TRBD1. The germline V gene has CDR1 MGHDK and CDR2 SYGVNS. J lost 1 base, V lost 7 bases, and 9 bases had no gene match. This CDR3 has 15 amino acids. This CDR3 is CASISPRTGQETQYF. In DNA form, the CDR3 reads TGTGCCAGCATCTCCCCCCGGACAGGCCAAGAGACCCAGTACTTC.